Below are 15 T cell receptor beta chains sequenced from a single sample in a study of OX40 agonist ivuxolimab in advanced cancers. Measured with immunoSEQ multiplex PCR; TCRdb has only the in-frame clones, and not every one. Of tens of thousands of clones listed, approximately 89% are singletons. The sample was CD4+ or CD8+ T cells sorted from blood, taken in a trial of the OX40 agonist ivuxolimab. The receptors derive from an adult with an advanced solid tumor such as melanoma, head and neck, liver or kidney cancer.

The gene calls are TRBV5-1 and TRBJ2-3; 9 bases agree with TRBD1. The CDR3 spans 16 residues. The V gene end was trimmed by 1 base and the J gene end by 3 bases; junction bases not matched to a gene: 6. Germline V gene data show CDR1 as SGHRS and CDR2 as YFSETQ. The CDR3 is CASSLMRDRATDTQYF. The CDR3 DNA sequence: TGCGCCAGCAGCTTGATGCGGGACAGGGCGACAGATACGCAGTATTTT.

In this sample, this clone turned up once. Other DNA sequences within the sample encode an identical CDR3. V usage is TRBV19 and J usage is TRBJ1-1; 7 bases match TRBD1. The CDR3 covers 13 residues. Germline loops: CDR1 LNHDA, CDR2 SQIVND (reference sequence). V shed 3 bases and J 3 bases; nucleotides not matched to a gene: 1. This CDR3 reads CASSIDRDTEAFF. Written as DNA, the CDR3 is TGTGCCAGTAGTATCGACAGGGACACTGAAGCTTTCTTT.

The rearrangement uses TRBV29-1 and TRBJ2-3; 7 bases map to TRBD2. The CDR3 spans 13 residues. V was clipped by 8 bases and J by 1 base; unmatched bases: 6. Germline CDR1 SQVTM, CDR2 ANQGSEA. For the CDR3, the DNA is TGCAGCTCCTCACGGGGGGGCACAGATACGCAGTATTTT. This encodes CSSSRGGTDTQYF.

This clone was seen more than once but under ten times. The chain has TRBV18 and TRBJ2-2, with 7 bases identical to TRBD1. Germline V gene sequence: CDR1 KGHSH, CDR2 LQKENI. Trimming at V came to 5 bases and at J to 1 base, leaving 7 bases not matched to a gene. This CDR3 has 16 residues. Written as DNA, the CDR3 is TGTGCCAGCTCAATGATGGGACAGCTGAACACCGGGGAGCTGTTTTTT. Residues: CASSMMGQLNTGELFF.

The chain carries TRBV12-2 and TRBJ2-2. TRBV12-2 is marked as a pseudogene. The CDR3 covers 15 residues. Here the CDR3 reads CASRLRLGPTGELFF. As DNA, the CDR3 is TGTGCAAGTCGCTTAAGGTTGGGTCCCACCGGGGAGCTGTTTTTT.

The V call is TRBV2, the J call TRBJ2-5; perhaps D is TRBD1 or TRBD2 (5 bases each). The germline gives CDR1 SNHLY, CDR2 FYNNEI. The CDR3 spans 13 residues. With 7 bases removed from V and 3 bases from J, the gap between germline ends came to 12 bases. CDR3 nucleotides: TGTGCCAGCAATCGGGACGATAAAGAGACCCAGTACTTC. This codes for CASNRDDKETQYF.

This clone was counted only a few times. The chain recombines TRBV6-1 with TRBJ2-6; no clear D. Germline CDR1 is MNHNS and CDR2 is SASEGT. This CDR3 comprises 14 residues. V shed 7 bases and J shed 0 bases, with 7 bases lying between them. The CDR3 spells CASKGSSGANVLTF. Written as DNA, the CDR3 is TGTGCCAGCAAGGGAAGCTCTGGGGCCAACGTCCTGACTTTC.

The table lists this clone with a few counts. The chain joins TRBV7-2 to TRBJ2-2; the match to TRBD1 covers 8 bases. CDR1 is SGHTA and CDR2 is FQGNSA in the germline V gene. The CDR3 is 14 residues long. The V segment lost 5 bases and the J segment 6 bases; nucleotides outside the gene matches: 5. The CDR3 DNA reads as TGTGCCAGCAGCATCGACAGGGGCCCCGGGGAGCTGTTTTTT. Protein: CASSIDRGPGELFF.

The chain links TRBV9 to TRBJ1-1, with D possibly TRBD1 on 5 matching bases. CDR3 length: 17 residues. With 2 bases removed from V and 5 bases from J, the gap between germline ends came to 22 bases. In germline, CDR1 is SGDLS, CDR2 YYNGEE. CDR3 region: CASSVASGPRGGTEAFF. The DNA of the CDR3 is TGTGCCAGCAGCGTTGCTTCGGGCCCTCGGGGGGGGACTGAAGCTTTCTTT.

The chain carries TRBV7-2 and TRBJ1-1; perhaps TRBD1 as D (5 bases). Germline V gives CDR1 SGHTA, CDR2 FQGNSA. The CDR3 runs to 15 residues. V gave up 2 bases and J gave up 3 bases, with 13 bases separating them. The CDR3 DNA is TGTGCCAGCAGCTTATCGGGGGATAGAGACACTGAAGCTTTCTTT. Its protein product is CASSLSGDRDTEAFF.

The rearrangement links TRBV6-5 to TRBJ2-1; 11 nucleotides align to TRBD2. Germline lookup yields CDR1 MNHEY and CDR2 SVGAGI. The CDR3 totals 15 residues. Trimming took 0 bases from V and 5 from J; bases not matched to a gene: 0. Written as DNA, the CDR3 is TGTGCCAGCAGTTACTCGGGACTAGCGGACAATGAGCAGTTCTTC. This codes for CASSYSGLADNEQFF.

This chain links TRBV5-5 with TRBJ2-1; perhaps TRBD1 as D (6 bases). V was pared by 5 bases and J by 2 bases, with 17 bases between. This CDR3 comprises 16 residues. Germline V gene sequence: CDR1 SGHKS, CDR2 YYEKEE (reference sequence). The CDR3 sequence: CASRRTYREPYNEQFF. CDR3 in DNA: TGTGCCAGCAGGCGGACCTACAGGGAACCCTACAATGAGCAGTTCTTC.

The rearrangement joins TRBV5-5 to TRBJ2-7; D is possibly TRBD2 (5 bases). V dropped 2 bases and J dropped 5 bases, with 11 bases sitting between them. Germline CDR1 reads SGHKS; CDR2 reads YYEKEE (reference sequence). The CDR3 totals 13 residues. The CDR3 nucleotides read TGTGCCAGCAGCTTCTCGCCTAGCCACGAGCAGTACTTC. It codes for CASSFSPSHEQYF.

The chain uses TRBV7-3 and TRBJ1-2; D is possibly TRBD1 (5 bases). This CDR3 is 15 amino acids long. Germline CDR1 is SGHTA and CDR2 is FQGTGA. Trimming took 5 bases from V and 3 from J, leaving 16 bases between them. The CDR3 loop reads CASSPQAGLDYGYTF. The CDR3 nucleotides are TGTGCCAGCAGCCCACAGGCGGGTTTAGACTATGGCTACACCTTC.

This clone was observed a few times. The chain carries TRBV30 and TRBJ2-1, with TRBD1 matching 10 bases. Germline-derived CDR1 and CDR2 are GTSNPN and SVGIG (reference sequence). After removal of 5 bases from V and 7 bases from J, the junction contained 5 bases not matched to a gene. The CDR3 consists of 13 residues. CDR3 DNA: TGTGCCTGGGACAGGGGGCAAAGGAATGAGCAGTTCTTC. Encoded protein: CAWDRGQRNEQFF.